This TCR beta chain was identified in a study of blood T cell repertoires in COVID-19 (dated by TCRdb to 2018 to 2021). As for the study more broadly: The collaborator samples originated in the United States, Italy and Spain and spanned the acute and convalescent phases of COVID-19. The prospective study material was composed of cDNA or gDNA derived from T cells, B-cell-depleted T cells, or PBMCs. Deeply sampled blood TCRbeta repertoires from subjects exposed to, actively infected with, or recovered from COVID-19 were included in the dataset. The repertoires were released in a freely available public database intended as a resource for research on the immune response to SARS-CoV-2. The samples were drawn from two sources: the first 160 participants of the ongoing ImmuneRACE study, and 1,000 to 1,500 subjects contributed by 6 global collaborators. Nearly every sample came with metadata listing a de-identified subject ID, COVID-19 status, age in years and sex. HLA class I and class II types, where available, came from metadata supplied by the sample provider rather than from assay-based typing.

Collaborating institutions collected whole blood in K2EDTA tubes following their own protocols. For TCRbeta analysis, collaborators shipped samples as frozen whole blood, isolated PBMCs, or DNA extracted from either of those sample types. The immunoSEQ Assay, a bias-controlled multiplex PCR, was used to amplify TCRbeta CDR3 regions from genomic DNA. The authors' pipeline ran thus. The number of nucleated cells in each sample was estimated from the amplification of reference gene primers within the assay. Sequence reads were collapsed and filtered to measure the absolute abundance of every unique TCRbeta CDR3 rearrangement. For each sample, productive Simpson clonality was calculated as the square root of Simpson's diversity index over productive rearrangements. What TCRdb holds here is the immuneACCESS table cut down to in-frame rearrangements. Part of the clones is not present; checked against another copy, under half of the missing clones reflect an unresolved V gene, and the others are unexplained. Clonal size and the V and J genes are those of that table, whereas D and trimming came from the DNA. This sample holds about 150,000 clones; roughly 83% were observed only once. 2.5% to 3% of the sample comes from the top ten.

Comments on this clone: This receptor's antigen is unknown. Base qualities were left out, and no much larger clone turns up one base away.

Overall study results and their limits: Clinical and demographic metadata were provided uncurated, with the amount varying by source and participant.

Taken from the germline V gene, the CDR1 and CDR2 loops are MNHEY and SVGEGT. From cysteine to phenylalanine, the CDR3 is 16 amino acids long. Only CDR3 DNA is held: 48 bases, read in frame from base 1. The V end loses 0 bases and the J end loses 4 bases, and a stretch of 10 bases separates them. Here the chain combines TRBV6-2 or TRBV6-3 and TRBJ1-6, with the D gene not confidently named. The TCR originated in a woman in her sixties or seventies with acute or convalescent COVID-19. The sample taken for sequencing was peripheral blood. Here the CDR3 is given as CASSYSQSLYNSPLHF. The DNA sequence follows: TGTGCCAGCAGTTACTCCCAGTCGTTATATAATTCACCCCTCCACTTT.